Given below is one T cell receptor (beta chain) in context. Its antigen is not identified. V was clipped by 3 bases and J by 2 bases; unmatched bases: 7. The CDR3 runs 16 residues. The V gene's germline CDR1 is MGHRA and CDR2 YSYEKL. This sample was included in a study of cytomegalovirus exposure and HLA in healthy donors. The donors, nominally healthy at sampling, likely had unrecorded immune exposures. General study findings and limits: In a later analysis, 17,000 or so TCR beta sequences were associated with HLA alleles at 0.05 false discovery rate. Investigators reported 150 to 200 TCR beta chains as tied to cytomegalovirus.

Use of 60 Vbeta and 13 Jbeta primers characterized the PCR. Only in-frame clones appear in the TCRdb table, and some are missing; sequencing was by immunoSEQ multiplex PCR. The repertoire includes around 140,000 clones, less than 85% of them detected once, and under 2.5% sits in the top ten. This chain connects TRBV4-1 to TRBJ2-1; 7 nucleotides match TRBD1. The sequencing sample was made of PBMCs. The origin of this receptor is a woman aged 55-70 years in good health and CMV-seropositive. The CDR3 region is CASSHPGTATYNEQFF. The DNA for the CDR3 is TGCGCCAGCAGCCATCCCGGGACAGCTACCTACAATGAGCAGTTCTTC.